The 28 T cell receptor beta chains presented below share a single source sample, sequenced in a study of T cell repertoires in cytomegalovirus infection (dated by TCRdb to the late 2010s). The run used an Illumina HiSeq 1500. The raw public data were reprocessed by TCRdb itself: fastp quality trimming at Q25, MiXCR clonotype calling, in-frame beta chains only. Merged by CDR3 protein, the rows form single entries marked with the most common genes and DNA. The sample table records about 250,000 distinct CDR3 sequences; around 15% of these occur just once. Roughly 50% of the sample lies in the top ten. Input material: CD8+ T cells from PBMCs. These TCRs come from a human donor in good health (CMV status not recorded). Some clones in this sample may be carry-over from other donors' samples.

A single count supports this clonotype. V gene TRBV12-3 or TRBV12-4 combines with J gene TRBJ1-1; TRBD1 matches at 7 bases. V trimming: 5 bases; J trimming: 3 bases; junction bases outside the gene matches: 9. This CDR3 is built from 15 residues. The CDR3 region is CASSPKTGWDTEAFF. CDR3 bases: TGTGCCAGCAGTCCTAAGACAGGGTGGGACACTGAAGCTTTCTTT.

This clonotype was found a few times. CDR3 sequence: CSVEGGGTYEQYF. The CDR3 coding sequence is TGCAGCGTTGAAGGCGGGGGGACCTACGAGCAGTACTTC. The chain couples TRBV29-1 to TRBJ2-7; 8 positions agree with TRBD2. This CDR3 spans 13 amino acids. Losses at the gene ends were 1 base for V and 2 bases for J; bases not matched to a gene: 1. In germline, CDR1 is SQVTM, CDR2 ANQGSEA.

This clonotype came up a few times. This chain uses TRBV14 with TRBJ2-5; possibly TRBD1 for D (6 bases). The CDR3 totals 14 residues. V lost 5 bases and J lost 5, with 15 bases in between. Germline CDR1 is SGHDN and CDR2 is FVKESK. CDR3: CASSDTRQVETQYF. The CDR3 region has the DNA TGTGCCAGCAGCGACACCCGACAGGTCGAGACCCAGTACTTC.

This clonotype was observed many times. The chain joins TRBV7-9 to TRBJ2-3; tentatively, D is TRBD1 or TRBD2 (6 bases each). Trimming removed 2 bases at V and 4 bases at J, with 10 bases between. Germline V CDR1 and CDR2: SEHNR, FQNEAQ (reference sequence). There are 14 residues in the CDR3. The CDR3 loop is CASSLPGAADTQYF. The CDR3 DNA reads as TGTGCCAGCAGCTTACCGGGGGCGGCAGATACGCAGTATTTT. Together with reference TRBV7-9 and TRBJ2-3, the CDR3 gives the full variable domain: DTGVSQNPRHKITKRGQNVTFRCDPISEHNRLYWYRQTLGQGPEFLTYFQNEAQLEKSRLLSDRFSAERPKGSFSTLEIQRTEQGDSAMYLCASSLPGAADTQYFGPGTRLTVL.

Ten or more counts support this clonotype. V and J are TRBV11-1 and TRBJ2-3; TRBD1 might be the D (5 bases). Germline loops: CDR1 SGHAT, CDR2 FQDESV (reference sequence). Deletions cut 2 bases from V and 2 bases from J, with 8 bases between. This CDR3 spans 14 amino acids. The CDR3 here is CASSLHRPTDTQYF. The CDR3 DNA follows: TGTGCCAGCAGCTTACACAGGCCCACAGATACGCAGTATTTT.

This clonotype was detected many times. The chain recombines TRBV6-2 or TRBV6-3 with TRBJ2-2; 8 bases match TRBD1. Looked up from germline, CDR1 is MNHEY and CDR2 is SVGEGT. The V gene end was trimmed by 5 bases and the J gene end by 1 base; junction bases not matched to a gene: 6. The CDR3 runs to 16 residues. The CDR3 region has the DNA TGTGCCAGCAGTACCCTGACAGGGGTGAACACCGGGGAGCTGTTTTTT. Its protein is CASSTLTGVNTGELFF.

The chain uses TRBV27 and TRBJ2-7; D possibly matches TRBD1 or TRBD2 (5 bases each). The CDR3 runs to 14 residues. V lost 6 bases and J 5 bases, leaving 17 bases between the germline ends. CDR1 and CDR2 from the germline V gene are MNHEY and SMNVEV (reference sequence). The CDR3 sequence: CASSPGIGADEQYF. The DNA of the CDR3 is TGTGCCAGCAGCCCGGGGATAGGGGCGGACGAGCAGTACTTC.

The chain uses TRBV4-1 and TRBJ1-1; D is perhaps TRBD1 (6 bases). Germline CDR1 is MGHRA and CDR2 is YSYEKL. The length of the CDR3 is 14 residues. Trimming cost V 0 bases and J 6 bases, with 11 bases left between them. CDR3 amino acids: CASSQDDRTAEAFF. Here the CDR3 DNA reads TGCGCCAGCAGCCAAGATGATAGGACAGCTGAAGCTTTCTTT.

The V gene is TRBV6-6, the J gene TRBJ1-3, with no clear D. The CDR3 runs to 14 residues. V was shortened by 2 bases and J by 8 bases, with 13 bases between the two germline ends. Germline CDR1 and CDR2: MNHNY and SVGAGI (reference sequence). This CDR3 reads CASSYGPLMDTIYF. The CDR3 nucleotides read TGTGCCAGCAGTTACGGACCGCTAATGGACACCATATATTTT.

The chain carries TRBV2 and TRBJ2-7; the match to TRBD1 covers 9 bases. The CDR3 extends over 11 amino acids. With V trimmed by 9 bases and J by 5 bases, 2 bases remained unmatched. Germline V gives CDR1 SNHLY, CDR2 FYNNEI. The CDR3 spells CARQGAHEQYF. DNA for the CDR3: TGTGCCAGACAGGGGGCCCACGAGCAGTACTTC.

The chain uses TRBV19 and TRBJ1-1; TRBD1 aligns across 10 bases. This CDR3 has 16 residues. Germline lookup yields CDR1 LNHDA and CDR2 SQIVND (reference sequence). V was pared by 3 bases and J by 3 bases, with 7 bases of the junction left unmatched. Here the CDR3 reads CASSIVGTGADTEAFF. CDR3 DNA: TGTGCCAGTAGTATTGTGGGGACAGGGGCGGACACTGAAGCTTTCTTT.

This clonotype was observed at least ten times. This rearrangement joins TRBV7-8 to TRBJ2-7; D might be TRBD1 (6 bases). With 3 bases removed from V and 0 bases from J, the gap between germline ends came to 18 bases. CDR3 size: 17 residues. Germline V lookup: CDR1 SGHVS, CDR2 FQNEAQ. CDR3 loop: CASSFRRDRPSSYEQYF. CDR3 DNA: TGTGCCAGCAGCTTTAGAAGAGACAGGCCCAGCTCCTACGAGCAGTACTTC.

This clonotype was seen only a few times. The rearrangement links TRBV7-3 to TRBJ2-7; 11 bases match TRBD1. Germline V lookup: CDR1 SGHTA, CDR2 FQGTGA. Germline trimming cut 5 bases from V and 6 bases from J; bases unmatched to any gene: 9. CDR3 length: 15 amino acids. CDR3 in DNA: TGTGCCAGCAGCCCCACCGGGACAGGGGGAGGCGAGCAGTACTTC. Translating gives CASSPTGTGGGEQYF.

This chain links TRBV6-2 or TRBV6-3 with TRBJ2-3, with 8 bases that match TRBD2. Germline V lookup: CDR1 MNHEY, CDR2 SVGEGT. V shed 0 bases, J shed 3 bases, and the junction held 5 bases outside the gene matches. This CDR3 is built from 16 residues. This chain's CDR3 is CASSYSRLAGTDTQYF. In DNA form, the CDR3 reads TGTGCCAGCAGTTACTCGAGGTTAGCGGGGACAGATACGCAGTATTTT.

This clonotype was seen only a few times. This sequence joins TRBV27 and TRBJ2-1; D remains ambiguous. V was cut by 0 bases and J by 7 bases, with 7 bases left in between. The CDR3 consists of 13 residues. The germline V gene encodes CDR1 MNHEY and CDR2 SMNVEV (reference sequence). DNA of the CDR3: TGTGCCAGCAGTTTATCCCCCCTGAATGAGCAGTTCTTC. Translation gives CASSLSPLNEQFF.

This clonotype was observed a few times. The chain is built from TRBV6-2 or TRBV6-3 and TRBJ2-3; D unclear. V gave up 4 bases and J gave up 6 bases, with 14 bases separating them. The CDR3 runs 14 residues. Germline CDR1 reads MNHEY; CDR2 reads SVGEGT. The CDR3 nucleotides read TGTGCCAGCAGTTTCCTGGGCAGGCCTGATACGCAGTATTTT. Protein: CASSFLGRPDTQYF.

CDR3 nucleotide sequence: TGTGCCAGCAGTTTATGGACAGGGCGCACAGATACGCAGTATTTT. Encoded protein: CASSLWTGRTDTQYF. The chain has TRBV28 and TRBJ2-3, with 7 nucleotides matching TRBD1. The CDR3 runs 15 residues. Germline V gives CDR1 MDHEN, CDR2 SYDVKM. Germline trimming cut 0 bases from V and 1 base from J; bases unmatched to any gene: 1.

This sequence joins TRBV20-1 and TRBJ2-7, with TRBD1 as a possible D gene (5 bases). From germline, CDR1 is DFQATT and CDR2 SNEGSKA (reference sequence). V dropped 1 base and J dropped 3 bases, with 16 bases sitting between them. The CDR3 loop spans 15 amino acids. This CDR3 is CSARAQQASVYEQYF. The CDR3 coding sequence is TGCAGTGCTAGAGCCCAACAGGCATCGGTCTACGAGCAGTACTTC.

The CDR3 sequence is CASSLLAGYYEQYF. CDR3 nucleotides: TGTGCCAGCAGCTTACTTGCAGGGTACTACGAGCAGTACTTC. The chain has TRBV11-2 and TRBJ2-7; a possible D gene is TRBD1 (5 bases). Germline V gene data show CDR1 as SGHAT and CDR2 as FQNNGV. The CDR3 is made up of 14 amino acids. The V and J ends lost 2 bases and 3 bases respectively, with 11 bases between them. Variable domain in full (rest from reference TRBV11-2 and TRBJ2-7): EAGVAQSPRYKIIEKRQSVAFWCNPISGHATLYWYQQILGQGPKLLIQFQNNGVVDDSQLPKDRFSAERLKGVDSTLKIQPAKLEDSAVYLCASSLLAGYYEQYFGPGTRLTVT.

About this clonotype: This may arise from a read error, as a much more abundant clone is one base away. CDR3 DNA: TGTGCCGGCAGCCTCGGGACGGTAGCTTTCTTT. As protein: CAGSLGTVAFF. This chain joins TRBV5-6 and TRBJ1-1, with D possibly TRBD1 on 5 matching bases. In germline, CDR1 is SGHDT, CDR2 YYEEEE. The CDR3 consists of 11 residues.

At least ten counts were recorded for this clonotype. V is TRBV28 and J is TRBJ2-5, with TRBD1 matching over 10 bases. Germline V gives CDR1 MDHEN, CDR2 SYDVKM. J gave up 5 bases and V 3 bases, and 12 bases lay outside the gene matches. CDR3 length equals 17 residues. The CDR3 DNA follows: TGTGCCAGCAGTTTCTTCCCGGACAGGGGGAATTATGAGACCCAGTACTTC. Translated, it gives CASSFFPDRGNYETQYF.

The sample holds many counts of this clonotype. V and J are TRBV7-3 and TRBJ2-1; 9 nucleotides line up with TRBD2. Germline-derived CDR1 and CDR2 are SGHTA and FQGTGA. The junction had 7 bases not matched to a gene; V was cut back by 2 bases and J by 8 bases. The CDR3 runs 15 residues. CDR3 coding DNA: TGTGCCAGCAGCTTAGGCGGGGGGGCGAGCGATGAGCAGTTCTTC. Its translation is CASSLGGGASDEQFF.

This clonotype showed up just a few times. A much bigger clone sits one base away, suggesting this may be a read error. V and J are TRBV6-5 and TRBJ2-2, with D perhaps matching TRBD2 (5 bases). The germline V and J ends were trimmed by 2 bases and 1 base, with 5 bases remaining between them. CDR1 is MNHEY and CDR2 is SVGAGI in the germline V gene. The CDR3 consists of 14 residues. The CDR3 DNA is TGTGCCAGCAGTTACGGGAGGAACACCGGGGAGCTGTTTTTT. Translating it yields CASSYGRNTGELFF.

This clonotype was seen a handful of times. The CDR3 DNA follows: TGCGCCAGCAGCGCAGGCGTGGGTGCAACTAATGAAAAACTGTTTTTT. It encodes CASSAGVGATNEKLFF. The V and J genes are TRBV4-1 and TRBJ1-4; D gene ambiguous. Trimming cost V 5 bases and J 0 bases, with 13 bases left between them. The CDR3 is made up of 16 amino acids. Germline V gene data show CDR1 as MGHRA and CDR2 as YSYEKL.

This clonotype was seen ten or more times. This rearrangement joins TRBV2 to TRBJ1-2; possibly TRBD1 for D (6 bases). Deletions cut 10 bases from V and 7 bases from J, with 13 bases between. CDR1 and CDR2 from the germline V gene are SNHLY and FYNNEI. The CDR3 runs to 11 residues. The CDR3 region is CATQQGFGYTF. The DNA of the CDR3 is TGTGCCACCCAACAGGGCTTTGGCTACACCTTC.

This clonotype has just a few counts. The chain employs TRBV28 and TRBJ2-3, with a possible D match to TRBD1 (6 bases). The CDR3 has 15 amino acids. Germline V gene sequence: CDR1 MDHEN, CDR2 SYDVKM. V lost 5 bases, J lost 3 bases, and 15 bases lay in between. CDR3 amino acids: CASSPRLTGTDTQYF. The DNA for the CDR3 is TGTGCCAGCAGTCCTCGTCTTACAGGGACAGATACGCAGTATTTT.

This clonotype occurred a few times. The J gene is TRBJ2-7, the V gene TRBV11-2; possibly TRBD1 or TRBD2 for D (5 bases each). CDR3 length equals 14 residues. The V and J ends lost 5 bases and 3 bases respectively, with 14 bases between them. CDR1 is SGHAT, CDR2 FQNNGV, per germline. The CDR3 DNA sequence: TGTGCCAGCAGCGTCCCGGGACGGGACTACGAGCAGTACTTC. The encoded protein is CASSVPGRDYEQYF.

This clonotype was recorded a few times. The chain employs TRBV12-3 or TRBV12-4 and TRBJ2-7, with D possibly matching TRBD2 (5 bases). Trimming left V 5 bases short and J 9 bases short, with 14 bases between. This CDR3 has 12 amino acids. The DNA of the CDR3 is TGTGCCAGCAGTCCCAACCGGGATTCGCAGTACTTC. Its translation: CASSPNRDSQYF.